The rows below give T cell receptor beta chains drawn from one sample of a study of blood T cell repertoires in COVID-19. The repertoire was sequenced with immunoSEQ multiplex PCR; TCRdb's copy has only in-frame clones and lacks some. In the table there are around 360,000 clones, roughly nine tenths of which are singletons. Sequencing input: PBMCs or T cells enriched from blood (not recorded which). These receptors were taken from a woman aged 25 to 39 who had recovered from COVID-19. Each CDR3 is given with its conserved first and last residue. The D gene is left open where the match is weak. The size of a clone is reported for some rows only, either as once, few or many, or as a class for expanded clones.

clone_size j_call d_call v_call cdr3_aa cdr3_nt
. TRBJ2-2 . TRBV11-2 CASTYGRGRFTGELFF TGTGCCAGCACCTACGGGAGGGGGCGATTCACCGGGGAGCTGTTTTTT
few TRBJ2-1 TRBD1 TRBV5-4 CASSFTGTGSQDEQFF TGTGCCAGCAGCTTTACCGGGACAGGGTCTCAGGATGAGCAGTTCTTC
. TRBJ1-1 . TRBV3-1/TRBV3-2 CASSPLGGEATEAFF TGTGCCAGCAGCCCCCTCGGGGGGGAGGCGACTGAAGCTTTCTTT
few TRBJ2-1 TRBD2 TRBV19 CASRRDRGGYEQFF TGTGCCAGTAGGCGGGACCGGGGGGGGTATGAGCAGTTCTTC
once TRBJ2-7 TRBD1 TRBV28 CASSFPGQGGYEQYF TGTGCCAGCAGTTTCCCGGGACAGGGTGGCTACGAGCAGTACTTC
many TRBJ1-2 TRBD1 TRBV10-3 CAISEGTDPLSGYTF TGTGCCATCAGTGAAGGGACAGACCCCCTGAGTGGCTACACCTTC
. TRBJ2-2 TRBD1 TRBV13 CASSRTGGTGELFF TGTGCCAGCAGCCGGACAGGGGGCACCGGGGAGCTGTTTTTT
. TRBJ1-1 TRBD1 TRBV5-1 CASSQGTGPFTEAFF TGCGCCAGTTCCCAAGGGACAGGGCCTTTCACTGAAGCTTTCTTT
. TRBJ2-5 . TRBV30 CAWSKIRGLGETQYF TGTGCCTGGAGTAAGATCAGAGGGCTCGGGGAGACCCAGTACTTC
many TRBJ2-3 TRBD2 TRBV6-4 CASSASTSGTDTQYF TGTGCCAGCAGCGCATCCACTAGCGGCACAGATACGCAGTATTTT
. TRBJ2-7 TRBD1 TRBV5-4 CASSPWTGKDEQYF TGTGCCAGCAGCCCCTGGACAGGGAAGGACGAGCAGTACTTC
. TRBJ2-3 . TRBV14 CASSRTSIRVSTDTQYF TGTGCCAGCAGCCGTACTAGCATTCGGGTTAGCACAGATACGCAGTATTTT
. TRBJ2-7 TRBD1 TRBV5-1 CASSLVGRGTEQYF TGCGCCAGCAGCTTGGTCGGCAGGGGGACCGAGCAGTACTTC
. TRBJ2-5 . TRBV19 CASSIDSNSQETQYF TGTGCCAGTAGTATAGATAGTAATAGCCAAGAGACCCAGTACTTC
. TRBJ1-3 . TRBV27 CASSLRSPYSGNTIYF TGTGCCAGCAGTTTACGGTCCCCCTACTCTGGAAACACCATATATTTT
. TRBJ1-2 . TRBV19 CASSMGGGGYTF TGTGCCAGTAGTATGGGTGGCGGTGGCTACACCTTC
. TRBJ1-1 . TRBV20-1 CSAPGTEAFF TGCAGTGCCCCGGGGACTGAAGCTTTCTTT
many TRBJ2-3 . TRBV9 CASSPRSTSYDPDTQYF TGTGCCAGCAGCCCCCGAAGCACCTCGTACGATCCAGATACGCAGTATTTT
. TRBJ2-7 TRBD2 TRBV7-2 CASSRRPGSGSSIYEQYF TGTGCCAGCAGCCGGAGACCGGGGAGCGGGAGCTCAATCTACGAGCAGTACTTC
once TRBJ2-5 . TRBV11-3 CASSLDPVATQYF TGTGCCAGCAGCTTAGATCCAGTAGCGACCCAGTACTTC